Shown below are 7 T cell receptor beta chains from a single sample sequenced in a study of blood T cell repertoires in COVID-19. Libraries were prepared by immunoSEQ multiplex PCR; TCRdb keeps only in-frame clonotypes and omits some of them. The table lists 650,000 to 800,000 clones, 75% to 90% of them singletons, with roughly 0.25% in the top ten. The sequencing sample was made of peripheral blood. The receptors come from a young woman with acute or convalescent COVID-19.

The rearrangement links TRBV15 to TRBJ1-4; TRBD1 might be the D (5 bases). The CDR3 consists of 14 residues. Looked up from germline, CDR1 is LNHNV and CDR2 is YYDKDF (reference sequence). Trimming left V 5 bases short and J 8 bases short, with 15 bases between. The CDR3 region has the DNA TGTGCCACCAGCTCTCGCTCGGGGGTCGAAAAACTGTTTTTT. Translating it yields CATSSRSGVEKLFF. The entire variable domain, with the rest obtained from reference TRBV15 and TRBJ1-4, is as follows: DAMVIQNPRYQVTQFGKPVTLSCSQTLNHNVMYWYQQKSSQAPKLLFHYYDKDFNNEADTPDNFQSRRPNTSFCFLDIRSPGLGDTAMYLCATSSRSGVEKLFFGSGTQLSVL.

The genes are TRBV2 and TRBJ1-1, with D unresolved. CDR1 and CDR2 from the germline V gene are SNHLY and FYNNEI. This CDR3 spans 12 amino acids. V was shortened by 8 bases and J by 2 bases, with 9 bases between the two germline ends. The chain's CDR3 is CASSQTNTEAFF. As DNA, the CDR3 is TGTGCCAGCTCGCAGACTAACACTGAAGCTTTCTTT.

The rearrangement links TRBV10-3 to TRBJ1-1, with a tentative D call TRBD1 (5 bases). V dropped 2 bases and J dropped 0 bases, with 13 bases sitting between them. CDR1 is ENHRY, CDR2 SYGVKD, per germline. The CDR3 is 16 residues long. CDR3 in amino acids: CAISEPGGALNTEAFF. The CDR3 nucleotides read TGTGCCATCAGTGAGCCAGGAGGGGCCTTGAACACTGAAGCTTTCTTT.

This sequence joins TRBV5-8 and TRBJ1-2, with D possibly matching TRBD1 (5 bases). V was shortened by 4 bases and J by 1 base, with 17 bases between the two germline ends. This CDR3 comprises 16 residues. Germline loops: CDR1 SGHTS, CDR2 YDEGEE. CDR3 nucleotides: TGTGCCAGCAGCCATGTGGGGGGGTACCTTAACTATGGCTACACCTTC. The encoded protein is CASSHVGGYLNYGYTF. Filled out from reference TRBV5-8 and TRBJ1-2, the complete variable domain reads EAGVTQSPTHLIKTRGQQATLRCSPISGHTSVYWYQQALGLGLQFLLWYDEGEERNRGNFPPRFSGRQFPNYSSELNVNALELEDSALYLCASSHVGGYLNYGYTFGSGTRLTVV.

CDR3 amino acids: CASSTNSGWGYTF. Here the CDR3 DNA reads TGTGCCAGCAGCACCAACTCGGGATGGGGCTACACCTTC. The rearrangement joins TRBV6-6 to TRBJ1-2, with D unclear. V was shortened by 6 bases and J by 8 bases, with 16 bases between the two germline ends. Germline loops: CDR1 MNHNY, CDR2 SVGAGI (reference sequence). The CDR3 is 13 amino acids.

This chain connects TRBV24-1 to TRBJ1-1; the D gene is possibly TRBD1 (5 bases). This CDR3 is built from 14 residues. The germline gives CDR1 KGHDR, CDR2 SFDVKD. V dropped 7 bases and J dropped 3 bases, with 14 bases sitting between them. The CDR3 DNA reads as TGTGCCACCAGATTGGGGGAGGGAGACACTGAAGCTTTCTTT. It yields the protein CATRLGEGDTEAFF.

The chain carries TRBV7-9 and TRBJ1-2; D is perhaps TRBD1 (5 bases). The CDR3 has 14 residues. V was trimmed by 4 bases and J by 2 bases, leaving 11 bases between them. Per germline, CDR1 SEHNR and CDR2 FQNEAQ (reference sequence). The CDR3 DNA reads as TGTGCCAGCAGCTACCCGACAGCCAACTATGGCTACACCTTC. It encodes CASSYPTANYGYTF.